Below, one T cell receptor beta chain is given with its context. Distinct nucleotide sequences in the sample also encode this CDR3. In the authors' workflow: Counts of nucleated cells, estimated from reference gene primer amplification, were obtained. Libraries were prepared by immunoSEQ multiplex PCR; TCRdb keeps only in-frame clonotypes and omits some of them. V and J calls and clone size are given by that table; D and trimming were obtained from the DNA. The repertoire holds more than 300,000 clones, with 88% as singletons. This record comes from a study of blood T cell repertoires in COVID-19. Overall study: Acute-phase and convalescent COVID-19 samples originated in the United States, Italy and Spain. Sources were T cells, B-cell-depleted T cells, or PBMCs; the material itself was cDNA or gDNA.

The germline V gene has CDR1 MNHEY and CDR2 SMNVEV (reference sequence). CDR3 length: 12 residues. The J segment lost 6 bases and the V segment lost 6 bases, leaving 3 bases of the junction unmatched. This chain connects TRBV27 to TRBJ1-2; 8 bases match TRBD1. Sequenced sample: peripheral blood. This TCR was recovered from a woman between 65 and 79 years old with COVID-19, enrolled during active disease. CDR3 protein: CASSLTGDGYTF. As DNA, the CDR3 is TGTGCCAGCAGCCTGACAGGGGATGGCTACACCTTC.